The rows below give T cell receptor beta chains drawn from one sample of a study of T cells in Graves' hyperthyroidism and ophthalmopathy. TCRdb recomputed calls from the multiplex PCR reads with MiXCR, one row per CDR3 protein. The top ten clones hold under 15% of a sample with fewer than 750,000 distinct CDR3 sequences, about 15% of them seen once. Sequencing was done on a sample of blood. These receptors were obtained from a woman between 50 and 59 years old with Graves' ophthalmopathy. Each CDR3 is given with its conserved first and last residue. Fields, in order: V gene, clone size, J gene, D gene, CDR3 DNA, CDR3 protein. The D gene is left open where the match is weak. Not every row has a clone size; where given, it reads once, few, many or a size class.

TRBV5-5	many	TRBJ1-1	TRBD1	TGTGCCAGCAGCTTGGAGGGACAGTCGAACACTGAAGCTTTCTTT	CASSLEGQSNTEAFF
TRBV7-2	many	TRBJ1-2	NA	TGTGCCAGCAGCTTAGCGCTGGTGGGTGGAAAGGGCTACACCTTC	CASSLALVGGKGYTF
TRBV7-3	many	TRBJ2-3	TRBD2	TGTGCCAGCAGCTCCGGGACTAGCGGGAGGGCTTTAGATACGCAGTATTTT	CASSSGTSGRALDTQYF
TRBV18	many	TRBJ1-4	NA	TGTGCCAGCTCACCGAGGGGGACGACTAATGAAAAACTGTTTTTT	CASSPRGTTNEKLFF
TRBV2	many	TRBJ2-5	NA	TGTGCCAGCACTCCCCTGGGGGCCCAGTACTTC	CASTPLGAQYF
TRBV28	many	TRBJ1-4	NA	TGTGCCACCTTACTTGGGAGGGCTTGGACTAATGAAAAACTGTTTTTT	CATLLGRAWTNEKLFF
TRBV4-2	many	TRBJ2-2	TRBD1	TGTGCCAGCAGCCAAGTCGACAGGGATAACACCGGGGAGCTGTTTTTT	CASSQVDRDNTGELFF
TRBV25-1	few	TRBJ2-7	NA	TGTGCCAGCATGGGTAGCTCTGACTCCTACGAGCAGTACTTC	CASMGSSDSYEQYF
TRBV28	few	TRBJ1-1	NA	TGTGCCAGCAATTTCGGCTACGGGGCAGCCTCCCCGTCCGAAGCTTTCTTT	CASNFGYGAASPSEAFF
TRBV4-3	NA	TRBJ2-2	NA	TGCGCCAGCAGCCCCTTGGGGGGCCGGGAGCTGTTTTTT	CASSPLGGRELFF
TRBV29-1	NA	TRBJ2-1	TRBD2	TGCAGCGTTGACCGAGCGGGACCTTACAATGAGCAGTTCTTC	CSVDRAGPYNEQFF
TRBV19	few	TRBJ1-1	NA	TGTGCCAGTACCGACAGGCTTGAAGCTTTCTTT	CASTDRLEAFF
TRBV2	NA	TRBJ2-7	NA	TGTGCCAGCAGTCCCTTTGACTACGAGCAGTACTTC	CASSPFDYEQYF
TRBV12-5	NA	TRBJ1-5	NA	TGTGCTAGTGGTTCATTCGGGGGGCATAATCAGCCCCAGCATTTT	CASGSFGGHNQPQHF
TRBV9	few	TRBJ2-1	TRBD2	TGTGCCAGCAGCCCCAGACTAGCGGGAGGTGGGTATGAGCAGTTCTTC	CASSPRLAGGGYEQFF
TRBV12-3/TRBV12-4	many	TRBJ1-1	NA	TGTGCCAGCAGTTTCGGACCGATGAACACTGAAGCTTTCTTT	CASSFGPMNTEAFF
TRBV27	few	TRBJ2-2	NA	TGTGCCAGCAGTTACAAGGGGCTTGGGTACACCGGGGAGCTGTTTTTT	CASSYKGLGYTGELFF
TRBV7-2	NA	TRBJ1-2	TRBD1	TGTGCCAGCAGCAAACAGGGGGTTCGCACCTTC	CASSKQGVRTF
TRBV28	NA	TRBJ1-2	TRBD1	TGTGCCAGCAGTAACAGGGGTTTAGGCTATGGCTACACCTTC	CASSNRGLGYGYTF
TRBV13	NA	TRBJ2-2	NA	TGTGCCAGCAGCTTAGGCACGTCCGGGGAGCTGTTTTTT	CASSLGTSGELFF
TRBV7-3	many	TRBJ2-5	NA	TGTGCCAGCAGCCGGATGGTAGGGGGACAAGAGACCCAGTACTTC	CASSRMVGGQETQYF
TRBV7-3	many	TRBJ2-3	NA	TGTGCCAGCAGCACGGAGGGGCGTAGCACAGATACGCAGTATTTT	CASSTEGRSTDTQYF
TRBV20-1	many	TRBJ2-7	NA	TGCAGTGCTAGAGATCTGGAGACTCCTTCCTACGAGCAGTACTTC	CSARDLETPSYEQYF
TRBV24-1	NA	TRBJ2-3	TRBD1	TGTGCCACCAGTGATTTGGGGACAGGGGTACATACGCAGTATTTT	CATSDLGTGVHTQYF
TRBV5-1	many	TRBJ1-2	TRBD1	TGCGCCAGCAGCATCGGGTTCGGACAGGGGGACTATGGCTACACCTTC	CASSIGFGQGDYGYTF
TRBV20-1	few	TRBJ2-2	NA	TGCAGTGCCCTAAGCCGGGAATCCGGGGAGCTGTTTTTT	CSALSRESGELFF
TRBV2	many	TRBJ1-2	TRBD1	TGTGCCAGCAGTGAATTGGCAGGGGGTTATGGCTACACCTTC	CASSELAGGYGYTF
TRBV4-2	many	TRBJ2-7	TRBD1	TGTGCCAGCAGCACTTCCTTGGGGGACAGTGAGCAGTACTTC	CASSTSLGDSEQYF
TRBV12-3/TRBV12-4	many	TRBJ2-3	NA	TGTGCCAGCAGTTGGGGCAGGGGGGAAGATACGCAGTATTTT	CASSWGRGEDTQYF
TRBV28	NA	TRBJ2-5	NA	TGTGCCAGCAGCCATAGCCGGGGGGCGTGCCAAGAGACCCAGTACTTC	CASSHSRGACQETQYF
TRBV9	few	TRBJ2-2	NA	TGTGCCAGCAGCGCAACAGCGAGCACCGGGGAGCTGTTTTTT	CASSATASTGELFF
TRBV5-4	few	TRBJ2-3	TRBD2	TGTGCCAGCAGCGGTCGGCGCGGGACTAAACTCACAGATACGCAGTATTTT	CASSGRRGTKLTDTQYF
TRBV20-1	many	TRBJ2-3	TRBD1	TGCAGTGCTGTACCGGGACAGAGCACAGATACGCAGTATTTT	CSAVPGQSTDTQYF
TRBV5-1	few	TRBJ2-3	TRBD2	TGCGCCAGCAGCGGAGGACTAGCGGGAGGCTCCTTTGGGTCTAGGACAGATACGCAGTATTTT	CASSGGLAGGSFGSRTDTQYF
TRBV3-1	many	TRBJ2-2	TRBD2	TGTGCCAGCAGCCGCCCCGTCGGTCCTAGCGGGAGGGCCGGGGAGCTGTTTTTT	CASSRPVGPSGRAGELFF
TRBV7-9	few	TRBJ1-5	NA	TGTGCCAGCAGCTTAGTAATTCCGATACAGGTTGAATCCAATCAGCCCCAGCATTTT	CASSLVIPIQVESNQPQHF
TRBV27	many	TRBJ2-1	TRBD2	TGTGCCAGCAGTTCGCCGTTGTTAGCGGGAGTTAACAATGAGCAGTTCTTC	CASSSPLLAGVNNEQFF
TRBV27	many	TRBJ2-1	TRBD1	TGTGCCAGCACCGCGCGGAGACAGGGGGTCAATGAGCAGTTCTTC	CASTARRQGVNEQFF
TRBV30	NA	TRBJ2-7	NA	TGTGCCTGGAGTGATTGGACGGACTACGAGCAGTACTTC	CAWSDWTDYEQYF
TRBV15	few	TRBJ1-1	TRBD1	TGTGCCACCAGCACCCGGGACAGACTCGAAGATACTGAAGCTTTCTTT	CATSTRDRLEDTEAFF
TRBV4-3	many	TRBJ2-7	TRBD1	TGCGCCAGCAGCCAGGACAGGGACACCTCCTACGAGCAGTACTTC	CASSQDRDTSYEQYF
TRBV30	many	TRBJ2-7	NA	TGTGCCTGGAGAATCCCTCTCCTCCGGGACAATTCCTACGAGCAGTACTTC	CAWRIPLLRDNSYEQYF
TRBV11-2	many	TRBJ2-1	NA	TGTGCCAGCAGCTTAGTCCGCGCGGAGGACAATGAGCAGTTCTTC	CASSLVRAEDNEQFF
TRBV3-1	many	TRBJ1-2	NA	TGTGCCAGCAGCCAAGATTGGATTCCCTATGGCTACACCTTC	CASSQDWIPYGYTF
TRBV2	many	TRBJ2-3	TRBD1	TGTGCCACCGGGACAGAAACGCAGTATTTT	CATGTETQYF
TRBV19	few	TRBJ1-1	TRBD1	TGTGCCAGTAGTATAGATCCCCTAGGACAGGGGCGCAAGGTGAACACTGAAGCTTTCTTT	CASSIDPLGQGRKVNTEAFF
TRBV2	many	TRBJ2-7	TRBD2	TGTGCCAGCAGTGAACCGACTAGCGGGAGGGCCAACGGGCAGTACTTC	CASSEPTSGRANGQYF
TRBV9	few	TRBJ1-1	TRBD1	TGTGCCAGCAGCGTAGATCCTGGCAGGGGGCCTATGAACACTGAAGCTTTCTTT	CASSVDPGRGPMNTEAFF
TRBV2	NA	TRBJ2-2	NA	TGTGCCAGCAGTGTGGGAAGGAACACCGGGGAGCTGTGTTTT	CASSVGRNTGELCF
TRBV29-1	many	TRBJ1-1	TRBD1	TGCAGCGTTGTGGACAGGTCTCGGAACACTGAAGCTTTCTTT	CSVVDRSRNTEAFF
TRBV30	many	TRBJ2-1	NA	TGTGCCTGGAGTGTAAAAAAGTGGACGATCTCCAATGAGCAGTTCTTC	CAWSVKKWTISNEQFF
TRBV14	NA	TRBJ2-4	NA	TGTGCCAGCAGCCAAAGGGCAGGGGGGTCCAAAAACATTCAGTACTTC	CASSQRAGGSKNIQYF